Presented here are 11 T cell receptor beta chains from one specimen sequenced in a study of cytomegalovirus exposure and HLA in healthy donors (TCRdb year 2017). Libraries were prepared through the immunoSEQ multiplex PCR assay. For the multiplex PCR, a mixture combining 60 forward primers for TCR Vbeta segments and 13 reverse primers for TCR Jbeta segments was used. TCRdb took this table from immuneACCESS and kept in-frame rearrangements with V and J called. Such tables lack part of the clones; where checked against another copy, unresolved V genes explain under half of the gap, and the rest is unexplained. The sample table holds around 300,000 clones, of which 72% were seen once. The top ten hold approximately 2.1% of the sample. What was sequenced was PBMCs. These receptors came from a female donor in good health and CMV-seronegative.

This sequence joins TRBV2 and TRBJ1-3, with a tentative D call TRBD1 (5 bases). CDR1 is SNHLY and CDR2 is FYNNEI in the germline V gene. The CDR3 spans 15 residues. V was pared by 1 base and J by 0 bases, with 7 bases between. The CDR3 DNA reads as TGTGCCAGCAGTGAAGGGGGCAGCTCTGGAAACACCATATATTTT. Translated: CASSEGGSSGNTIYF.

This clone was seen only a few times. The chain is built from TRBV28 and TRBJ2-7; D unclear. From germline, CDR1 is MDHEN and CDR2 SYDVKM. CDR3 length: 14 residues. Trimming removed 5 bases from V and 6 bases from J, with 17 bases in between. The CDR3, as DNA: TGTGCCAGCAGTCCTTCCCCTTCTAGAGGCGAGCAGTACTTC. Its translation: CASSPSPSRGEQYF.

In the case of this clone: This same CDR3 is encoded by further DNA sequences in the sample. The chain is built from TRBV7-7 and TRBJ1-1; TRBD1 is a possible D gene (5 bases). The CDR3 sequence is 13 residues long. In germline, CDR1 is SSHAT, CDR2 FNYEAQ (reference sequence). CDR3 residues: CASSPGMNTEAFF. DNA of the CDR3: TGTGCTAGCTCCCCAGGGATGAACACTGAAGCTTTCTTT. Variable domain in full (rest from reference TRBV7-7 and TRBJ1-1): GAGVSQSPRYKVTKRGQDVTLRCDPISSHATLYWYQQALGQGPEFLTYFNYEAQPDKSGLPSDRFSAERPEGSISTLTIQRTEQRDSAMYRCASSPGMNTEAFFGQGTRLTVV.

Comment on this clone: This specimen includes other DNA sequences encoding the same CDR3. This chain uses TRBV5-1 with TRBJ1-3; D remains unclear. The CDR3 loop spans 13 amino acids. The germline gives CDR1 SGHRS, CDR2 YFSETQ. The V and J ends lost 4 bases and 1 base respectively, with 6 bases between them. CDR3 DNA: TGCGCCAGCAGCCCGGGATCTGGAAACACCATATATTTT. This codes for CASSPGSGNTIYF.

V usage is TRBV5-1 and J usage is TRBJ2-6; possibly TRBD1 for D (6 bases). V lost 7 bases and J 0 bases, leaving 17 bases between the germline ends. Germline V CDR1 and CDR2: SGHRS, YFSETQ. The CDR3 is made up of 17 amino acids. CDR3 sequence reads: CASAQQGYPSGANVLTF. CDR3 DNA: TGCGCCAGCGCCCAACAGGGTTACCCCTCTGGGGCCAACGTCCTGACTTTC. The variable domain in full, with the rest retrieved from reference TRBV5-1 and TRBJ2-6, is KAGVTQTPRYLIKTRGQQVTLSCSPISGHRSVSWYQQTPGQGLQFLFEYFSETQRNKGNFPGRFSGRQFSNSRSEMNVSTLELGDSALYLCASAQQGYPSGANVLTFGAGSRLTVL.

V gene TRBV23-1 combines with J gene TRBJ1-2, with 9 bases lining up with TRBD1. TRBV23-1 has ORF status, its function being uncertain. The junction had 0 bases not matched to a gene; V was cut back by 6 bases and J by 7 bases. The CDR3 runs 11 residues. This chain's CDR3 is CASRTGGGYTF. CDR3 nucleotides: TGCGCCAGCAGGACAGGGGGTGGCTACACCTTC.

A few counts support this clone. The J gene is TRBJ2-3, the V gene TRBV5-1; 9 bases map to TRBD2. J was trimmed by 5 bases and V by 0 bases; bases with no gene match: 4. Germline CDR1 is SGHRS and CDR2 is YFSETQ. The CDR3 runs 15 residues. The CDR3 here is CASSLGGLARDTQYF. The DNA for the CDR3 is TGCGCCAGCAGCTTGGGGGGACTAGCCCGAGATACGCAGTATTTT.

This sequence joins TRBV2 and TRBJ1-5; D gene unclear. With 4 bases removed from V and 3 bases from J, the gap between germline ends came to 7 bases. Germline CDR1 is SNHLY and CDR2 is FYNNEI. This CDR3 spans 13 amino acids. CDR3 nucleotides: TGTGCCAGCAGTGCCAGTTCCAATCAGCCCCAGCATTTT. Its protein is CASSASSNQPQHF.

CDR3 coding DNA: TGTGCCAGCAGCCTACCCCTAGGGACAGACGAAGATACGCAGTATTTT. Protein sequence: CASSLPLGTDEDTQYF. The chain is built from TRBV7-8 and TRBJ2-3, with 7 bases identical to TRBD1. V shed 5 bases and J 5 bases; nucleotides not matched to a gene: 13. The CDR3 has 16 residues. The germline gives CDR1 SGHVS, CDR2 FQNEAQ.

The chain links TRBV11-2 to TRBJ2-7; the match to TRBD1 covers 7 bases. The CDR3 spans 14 residues. The J segment lost 1 base and the V segment lost 5 bases, leaving 5 bases of the junction unmatched. The germline V gene encodes CDR1 SGHAT and CDR2 FQNNGV. For the CDR3, the DNA is TGTGCCAGCAGCCGACCAGGGGGTTCCTACGAGCAGTACTTC. It translates to CASSRPGGSYEQYF.

This chain joins TRBV6-4 and TRBJ2-3, with TRBD1 identical over 8 bases. Unmatched junction bases numbered 3, after V lost 3 bases and J lost 4 bases. CDR3 length: 14 residues. CDR1 and CDR2 from the germline V gene are MRHNA and SNTAGT. CDR3 bases: TGTGCCAGCAGTGATTCACAGGGGGCAGATACGCAGTATTTT. It encodes CASSDSQGADTQYF.